The 24 T cell receptor beta chains given below trace back to one sample, sequenced in a study of blood T cells in healthy people across ages. The use of a sample-barcoded 5' primer and a J-beta primer mix characterized a second PCR of about 7 to 12 cycles. TCRdb itself ran the 5' RACE reads through MiXCR, one entry per CDR3 protein. Among around 1,500,000 distinct CDR3 sequences listed, around 42% were seen once. The specimen was blood. The receptors were sampled from a woman aged 18-30 years in good health.

The chain recombines TRBV5-1 with TRBJ1-1; the match to TRBD1 covers 10 bases. The CDR3 totals 14 residues. The ends lost 3 bases at V and 8 bases at J; junction bases unmatched: 7. Per germline, CDR1 SGHRS and CDR2 YFSETQ. The CDR3 DNA reads TGCGCCAGCAGCTCTTGGGGGACAGGGGACGAAGCTTTCTTT. Amino acids: CASSSWGTGDEAFF.

The CDR3 reads CSARETGQGYEQYF. CDR3 in DNA: TGCAGTGCTAGAGAAACGGGACAGGGCTACGAGCAGTACTTC. The V call is TRBV20-1, the J call TRBJ2-7; 9 bases agree with TRBD1. The CDR3 sequence is 14 residues long. Trimming cost V 0 bases and J 3 bases; bases outside gene matches: 3. The germline V gene has CDR1 DFQATT and CDR2 SNEGSKA (reference sequence).

V and J are TRBV20-1 and TRBJ2-1; 12 nucleotides agree with TRBD2. Germline CDR1 reads DFQATT; CDR2 reads SNEGSKA (reference sequence). Trimming at V came to 1 base and at J to 3 bases, leaving 13 bases not matched to a gene. This CDR3 is built from 19 residues. CDR3 in DNA: TGCAGTGCTAGAGGTTCCCCAACTAGCGGGGGGTGGGGCTACAATGAGCAGTTCTTC. This encodes CSARGSPTSGGWGYNEQFF.

This rearrangement joins TRBV2 to TRBJ2-3; a weak D match, TRBD1 (5 bases). CDR3 length: 13 amino acids. The V gene's germline CDR1 is SNHLY and CDR2 FYNNEI. Trimming took off 4 bases at V and 4 bases at J, with 9 bases between the two ends. CDR3 sequence: CASSAQGADTQYF. The CDR3 nucleotides read TGTGCCAGCAGTGCTCAAGGGGCAGATACGCAGTATTTT.

In the case of this clonotype: The conserved phenylalanine or tryptophan is not found at the CDR3 terminus, so this likely reflects a read error. The chain employs TRBV20-1 and TRBJ2-1, with D perhaps TRBD2 (6 bases). The V gene lost 4 bases and the J gene lost 6 bases, with 16 bases spanning the gap. The CDR3 runs to 14 residues. Germline V lookup: CDR1 DFQATT, CDR2 SNEGSKA (reference sequence). CDR3 in amino acids: CSAKIYGTSNEQFC. The CDR3 DNA reads TGCAGTGCTAAAATTTACGGGACTTCCAATGAGCAGTTCTGC.

V usage is TRBV5-1 and J usage is TRBJ1-1, with D perhaps matching TRBD1 (6 bases). The CDR3 consists of 14 residues. Germline CDR1 SGHRS, CDR2 YFSETQ. Trimming stripped 6 bases from V and 6 bases from J, with 18 bases between. CDR3 loop: CASTTGTNHAEAFF. In DNA, the CDR3 is TGCGCCAGCACCACCGGGACAAATCATGCTGAAGCTTTCTTT.

This clonotype was observed at least ten times. The chain is built from TRBV20-1 and TRBJ2-3; D possibly uses TRBD1 or TRBD2 (5 bases each). The CDR3 runs to 15 residues. The V gene lost 0 bases and the J gene lost 6 bases, with 16 bases spanning the gap. CDR1 and CDR2 (germline): DFQATT, SNEGSKA (reference sequence). The CDR3 DNA sequence: TGCAGTGCTAGAGATATGGGACCGTTTTTGGATACGCAGTATTTT. Translation gives CSARDMGPFLDTQYF.

This clonotype was counted ten times or more. The rearrangement joins TRBV2 to TRBJ2-2; weak D call: TRBD2 (5 bases). This CDR3 comprises 13 residues. Trimming removed 5 bases at V and 6 bases at J, with 10 bases between. Germline V lookup: CDR1 SNHLY, CDR2 FYNNEI. CDR3 sequence reads: CASSLIGAGELFF. The CDR3 coding sequence is TGTGCCAGCAGTCTAATCGGGGCCGGGGAGCTGTTTTTT.

As for this clonotype: A read error may account for a junction end that differs from germline. V gene TRBV20-1 combines with J gene TRBJ2-3; D perhaps matches TRBD2 (6 bases). Per the germline V gene, CDR1 is DFQATT and CDR2 is SNEGSKA (reference sequence). The CDR3 runs 16 residues. CDR3 residues: CSASPGTPESTDPQYF. CDR3 nucleotide sequence: TGCAGTGCTAGCCCCGGGACTCCGGAGAGCACAGATCCGCAGTATTTT.

This clonotype occurred once. It may be a read error: a sequence one base away is much more abundant. This chain links TRBV7-2 with TRBJ1-2; 7 bases are a match to TRBD1. Germline V gene sequence: CDR1 SGHTA, CDR2 FQGNSA. With 5 bases clipped from V and 7 bases from J, the junction kept 13 bases outside the gene matches. The CDR3 contains 15 residues. CDR3 DNA: TGTACCAGCAGCCCGGACGGAAACAGGGGCAGTGGCTACACCTTC. Protein: CTSSPDGNRGSGYTF.

The rearrangement joins TRBV11-2 to TRBJ2-7; 12 nucleotides align to TRBD2. With V trimmed by 0 bases and J by 6 bases, 3 bases remained unmatched. The CDR3 loop spans 15 amino acids. The germline CDR1 and CDR2 sequences are SGHAT and FQNNGV. This chain's CDR3 is CASSLEPSGRGEQYF. DNA for the CDR3: TGTGCCAGCAGCTTAGAACCTAGCGGGAGGGGCGAGCAGTACTTC.

This clonotype was picked up a small number of times. This rearrangement joins TRBV15 to TRBJ1-5, with 7 bases fitting TRBD1. Looked up from germline, CDR1 is LNHNV and CDR2 is YYDKDF (reference sequence). J lost 2 bases, V lost 5 bases, and 6 bases had no gene match. The CDR3 is made up of 15 amino acids. Written as DNA, the CDR3 is TGTGCCACCAGCCTGACAGGGTGGCGCAATCAGCCCCAGCATTTT. Protein product: CATSLTGWRNQPQHF.

This chain connects TRBV6-5 to TRBJ2-2, with 7 positions matching TRBD2. CDR3 length: 15 amino acids. The germline V gene encodes CDR1 MNHEY and CDR2 SVGAGI. Losses at the gene ends were 4 bases for V and 4 bases for J; bases not matched to a gene: 6. CDR3: CASSCMASGTGELFF. CDR3 DNA sequence: TGTGCCAGCAGTTGCATGGCTAGCGGCACCGGGGAGCTGTTTTTT.

DNA for the CDR3: TGTGCCAGCAGCTTCAAACCGGGACAGACCTACGAGCAGTACTTC. It specifies CASSFKPGQTYEQYF. The gene calls are TRBV7-9 and TRBJ2-7; 7 positions agree with TRBD1. V dropped 3 bases and J dropped 2; count of bases not matched to a gene: 7. The germline V gene has CDR1 SEHNR and CDR2 FQNEAQ (reference sequence). This CDR3 region has 15 residues.

This chain connects TRBV12-3 or TRBV12-4 to TRBJ2-2; no reliable D call. This CDR3 is built from 13 residues. Trimming removed 1 base from V and 14 bases from J, with 14 bases in between. Written as DNA, the CDR3 is TGTGCCAGCAGTTTAGGGTGGATTGGATTACTGTTTTTT. This sequence encodes CASSLGWIGLLFF.

Remarks on this clonotype: This may arise from a read error, as a much more abundant clone is one base away. This chain uses TRBV20-1 with TRBJ2-3, with a possible D match to TRBD2 (6 bases). CDR3 length: 12 amino acids. The germline CDR1 and CDR2 sequences are DFQATT and SNEGSKA (reference sequence). The CDR3: CSASRGGDTRYF. The CDR3 DNA is TGCAGTGCTTCGCGGGGCGGAGATACGCGGTATTTT.

This clonotype was seen a single time. The chain carries TRBV7-9 and TRBJ2-5, with a tentative D call TRBD2 (7 bases). The CDR3 covers 17 residues. CDR1 and CDR2 (germline): SEHNR, FQNEAQ (reference sequence). V was clipped by 5 bases and J by 11 bases, with 30 bases between them. CDR3 nucleotide sequence: TGTGCCAGCAGCCCAGCGGGACACCCCGGAGGGTCCAATGAGCAGTACTTC. Translated, it gives CASSPAGHPGGSNEQYF.

The rearrangement uses TRBV21-1 and TRBJ2-7; the DNA was not compared with TRBD2, the D call given in the table. TRBV21-1 is recorded as a pseudogene. The CDR3 sequence is 15 residues long. The CDR3 nucleotides read TGTGCCAGCAGCCTATTAGCGGGAGAGGGCTACGAGCAGTACTTC. It codes for CASSLLAGEGYEQYF.

This clonotype came up a few times. The chain carries TRBV29-1 and TRBJ1-2; TRBD1 matches at 8 bases. The CDR3 consists of 15 residues. Germline-derived CDR1 and CDR2 are SQVTM and ANQGSEA. The V segment lost 4 bases and the J segment 2 bases; nucleotides outside the gene matches: 9. This CDR3 is CSVGRGLEENYGYTF. CDR3 nucleotide sequence: TGCAGCGTTGGCAGGGGGCTAGAAGAGAACTATGGCTACACCTTC. The full variable domain, with the rest looked up from reference TRBV29-1 and TRBJ1-2, is SAVISQKPSRDICQRGTSLTIQCQVDSQVTMMFWYRQQPGQSLTLIATANQGSEATYESGFVIDKFPISRPNLTFSTLTVSNMSPEDSSIYLCSVGRGLEENYGYTFGSGTRLTVV.

This clonotype was detected ten times or more. The genes are TRBV6-5 and TRBJ1-4; D gene unclear. The CDR3 runs to 11 residues. Germline CDR1 and CDR2: MNHEY and SVGAGI. Trimming took 8 bases from V and 8 from J, leaving 9 bases between them. The DNA of the CDR3 is TGTGCCAGCGGGCCTGGAGAAAAACTGTTTTTT. Translation gives CASGPGEKLFF.

This clonotype was seen repeatedly, ten times or more. The rearrangement links TRBV27 to TRBJ2-7, with TRBD2 identical over 9 bases. This CDR3 comprises 15 residues. The trim removed 0 bases at V and 2 bases at J, leaving 2 bases unmatched. Germline values: CDR1 MNHEY, CDR2 SMNVEV (reference sequence). Written as DNA, the CDR3 is TGTGCCAGCAGTTTATCCGGACTAGCGACCTACGAGCAGTACTTC. Its protein is CASSLSGLATYEQYF.

About this clonotype itself: One junction end does not reproduce the germline sequence, and a read error may be involved. The chain combines TRBV7-9 with TRBJ2-4; D is ambiguous. Gene TRBJ2-7 matches the end of the DNA better, so the J call may be wrong. This CDR3 is 11 amino acids long. CDR1 is SEHNR, CDR2 FQNEAQ, per germline (reference sequence). The CDR3 protein is CARSLVGEQYF. The CDR3 nucleotides are TGTGCCAGAAGCTTAGTGGGCGAGCAGTACTTC.

At least ten counts were recorded for this clonotype. Germline and junction disagree at one end, which may indicate a read error. The V gene is TRBV5-1, the J gene TRBJ2-7; the D gene is possibly TRBD2 (6 bases). This CDR3 is 15 amino acids long. The germline V gene has CDR1 SGHRS and CDR2 YFSETQ. The CDR3 spells CASSLVGGGDYEQYF. For the CDR3, the DNA is TGTGCCAGCAGCTTAGTTGGAGGCGGGGACTACGAGCAGTACTTC. The whole variable domain, filled in from reference TRBV5-1 and TRBJ2-7, reads KAGVTQTPRYLIKTRGQQVTLSCSPISGHRSVSWYQQTPGQGLQFLFEYFSETQRNKGNFPGRFSGRQFSNSRSEMNVSTLELGDSALYLCASSLVGGGDYEQYFGPGTRLTVT.

The chain recombines TRBV4-3 with TRBJ2-7; 8 bases fit TRBD1. The germline V gene has CDR1 LGHNA and CDR2 YSLEER. The CDR3 is 16 residues long. After removal of 2 bases from V and 3 bases from J, the junction contained 9 bases not matched to a gene. The CDR3 nucleotides are TGCGCCAGCAGCCAATTGTGGGACAGGACGCTCTACGAGCAGTACTTC. Translation: CASSQLWDRTLYEQYF.